This passage covers 25 T cell receptor beta chains from one sample sequenced in a study of T cell repertoires in cytomegalovirus infection. TCRdb used MiXCR to reprocess the reads, holding one entry per CDR3 protein. The sample lists some 77,000 distinct CDR3 sequences; more than 3.5% were seen once. The sequenced sample was PBMCs. These receptors all come from a human donor in good health (CMV status not recorded). Some clones in this sample may be carry-over from other donors' samples.

The table lists this clonotype with many counts. V and J are TRBV7-8 and TRBJ1-1, with unresolved D. The CDR3 has 14 residues. V lost 1 base, J lost 1 base, and 7 bases lay in between. Germline assignment: CDR1 SGHVS and CDR2 FQNEAQ. CDR3 sequence (DNA): TGTGCCAGCAGCTTAGTCGTTTGGAACACTGAAGCTTTCTTT. This translates into CASSLVVWNTEAFF.

At least ten counts were recorded for this clonotype. J is TRBJ2-7 and V is TRBV6-1, with D hard to call. The CDR3 contains 11 residues. The V gene's germline CDR1 is MNHNS and CDR2 SASEGT. V dropped 7 bases and J dropped 5 bases, with 9 bases sitting between them. CDR3 protein: CASIFGHEQYF. The CDR3, as DNA: TGTGCCAGCATCTTTGGCCACGAGCAGTACTTC.

In its sample, this clonotype was seen many times. This sequence joins TRBV20-1 and TRBJ1-4; TRBD1 might be the D (5 bases). CDR1 and CDR2 (germline): DFQATT, SNEGSKA (reference sequence). There are 19 residues in the CDR3. The V end lost 0 bases, the J end lost 0 bases, and 20 bases lay between the germline ends. CDR3 sequence (DNA): TGCAGTGCTAGAGATCTTGGTGGCGCAGACAGCTCAACTAATGAAAAACTGTTTTTT. Protein: CSARDLGGADSSTNEKLFF.

This clonotype was detected ten times or more. The chain has TRBV20-1 and TRBJ1-1, with D unresolved. The V end lost 0 bases, the J end lost 1 base, and 6 bases lay between the germline ends. This CDR3 spans 13 amino acids. The germline gives CDR1 DFQATT, CDR2 SNEGSKA (reference sequence). The CDR3 spells CSARDDKNTEAFF. The CDR3 region has the DNA TGCAGTGCTAGAGATGACAAGAACACTGAAGCTTTCTTT.

In this sample, this clonotype turned up many times. This chain joins TRBV19 and TRBJ2-7, with 7 bases aligning to TRBD2. Trimming cost V 1 base and J 0 bases; bases outside gene matches: 3. Germline V lookup: CDR1 LNHDA, CDR2 SQIVND (reference sequence). The CDR3 spans 15 residues. This chain's CDR3 is CASSIGTGGSYEQYF. As DNA, the CDR3 is TGTGCCAGTAGTATAGGAACGGGGGGCTCCTACGAGCAGTACTTC.

This clonotype turned up a few times. V usage is TRBV28 and J usage is TRBJ1-2; no clear D. The CDR3 runs 15 residues. V lost 7 bases and J 8 bases, leaving 23 bases between the germline ends. Germline V gene lookup returns CDR1 MDHEN and CDR2 SYDVKM. The chain's CDR3 is CASKPPGSPPEGYTF. The CDR3 nucleotides are TGTGCCAGCAAACCTCCGGGAAGCCCTCCGGAAGGCTACACCTTC.

This clonotype was detected many times. The rearrangement joins TRBV6-2 or TRBV6-3 to TRBJ1-6; D is ambiguous. Germline V gives CDR1 MNHEY, CDR2 SVGEGT. V was cut by 0 bases and J by 2 bases, with 2 bases left in between. The CDR3 consists of 14 residues. This chain's CDR3 is CASSYSAYNSPLHF. The CDR3 DNA reads TGTGCCAGCAGTTACTCTGCCTATAATTCACCCCTCCACTTT.

Ten or more counts support this clonotype. The rearrangement links TRBV7-9 to TRBJ2-7; no reliable D call. CDR1 is SEHNR and CDR2 is FQNEAQ in the germline V gene (reference sequence). The V gene lost 4 bases and the J gene lost 1 base, with 14 bases spanning the gap. The length of the CDR3 is 15 residues. CDR3 in DNA: TGTGCCAGCAGCTCTCGTTGGGATATATCCTACGAGCAGTACTTC. Amino acids: CASSSRWDISYEQYF.

In this sample, this clonotype turned up many times. The rearrangement links TRBV6-5 to TRBJ1-6, with D uncertain. This CDR3 spans 13 amino acids. The V gene's germline CDR1 is MNHEY and CDR2 SVGAGI. Trimming took off 1 base at V and 8 bases at J, with 6 bases between the two ends. The CDR3 bases are TGTGCCAGCAGTTACTGGCAATATTCACCCCTCCACTTT. Its translation: CASSYWQYSPLHF.

This clonotype was detected ten times or more. This chain connects TRBV25-1 to TRBJ1-3; 9 nucleotides align to TRBD1. Losses at the gene ends were 8 bases for V and 2 bases for J; bases not matched to a gene: 7. This CDR3 contains 15 residues. Germline V CDR1 and CDR2: MGHDK, SYGVNS. The CDR3 sequence is CASSTGTGTGNTIYF. The DNA for the CDR3 is TGTGCCAGCTCCACCGGGACAGGGACTGGAAACACCATATATTTT.

With regard to this clonotype: Given a much more abundant clone one base away, this may be a read error. This chain connects TRBV30 to TRBJ2-7; D ambiguous. This CDR3 has 13 amino acids. Germline V gives CDR1 GTSNPN, CDR2 SVGIG (reference sequence). V dropped 7 bases and J dropped 2 bases, with 15 bases sitting between them. CDR3 amino acids: CAFQRELPYEQYF. The CDR3 DNA is TGTGCCTTCCAAAGGGAACTTCCCTACGAGCAGTACTTC.

This clonotype came up many times. This chain joins TRBV4-3 and TRBJ2-1; no definite D call. Between the trimmed V and J ends, which lost 0 bases and 9 bases, there was a span of 15 bases. The CDR3 contains 15 residues. Germline assignment: CDR1 LGHNA and CDR2 YSLEER. In nucleotides, the CDR3 is TGCGCCAGCAGCCAAGATACGGGCAAGTTCTCTGAGCAGTTCTTC. Protein sequence: CASSQDTGKFSEQFF.

This clonotype was seen many times. This chain connects TRBV6-1 to TRBJ2-5, with D hard to call. The CDR3 consists of 14 residues. Germline assignment: CDR1 MNHNS and CDR2 SASEGT. V was clipped by 3 bases and J by 0 bases, with 8 bases between them. CDR3 in amino acids: CASSDAVYQETQYF. DNA for the CDR3: TGTGCCAGCAGTGATGCAGTGTACCAAGAGACCCAGTACTTC.

This clonotype is medium-sized (0.01 to 0.1%) within its sample. The V call is TRBV7-2, the J call TRBJ2-1, with 12 nucleotides matching TRBD1. Germline V gives CDR1 SGHTA, CDR2 FQGNSA. The V segment lost 4 bases and the J segment 7 bases; nucleotides outside the gene matches: 5. The CDR3 sequence is 15 residues long. In DNA, the CDR3 is TGTGCCAGCAGCTACGGGACAGGGGGCTGGAATGAGCAGTTCTTC. Its protein is CASSYGTGGWNEQFF. The whole variable domain, remainder taken from reference TRBV7-2 and TRBJ2-1, is GAGVSQSPSNKVTEKGKDVELRCDPISGHTALYWYRQSLGQGLEFLIYFQGNSAPDKSGLPSDRFSAERTGGSVSTLTIQRTQQEDSAVYLCASSYGTGGWNEQFFGPGTRLTVL.

There are many counts of this clonotype. The chain carries TRBV19 and TRBJ2-1, with TRBD2 matching 8 bases. The CDR3 is 16 residues long. Germline trimming cut 1 base from V and 8 bases from J; bases unmatched to any gene: 10. Germline CDR1 is LNHDA and CDR2 is SQIVND (reference sequence). CDR3 loop: CASSIGFERGWDEQFF. CDR3 DNA sequence: TGTGCCAGTAGTATAGGTTTCGAGCGGGGGTGGGATGAGCAGTTCTTC.

In its sample, this clonotype was seen many times. The chain recombines TRBV28 with TRBJ1-6; tentative D call: TRBD1 (5 bases). The CDR3 consists of 20 residues. V dropped 5 bases and J dropped 8 bases, with 31 bases sitting between them. From germline, CDR1 is MDHEN and CDR2 SYDVKM. For the CDR3, the DNA is TGTGCCAGCAGTCCCCTTAGCGACAGTTGGGGTCTTCGCGGGGATTCACCCCTCCACTTT. It yields the protein CASSPLSDSWGLRGDSPLHF. Drawing the rest from reference TRBV28 and TRBJ1-6, the complete variable domain is DVKVTQSSRYLVKRTGEKVFLECVQDMDHENMFWYRQDPGLGLRLIYFSYDVKMKEKGDIPEGYSVSREKKERFSLILESASTNQTSMYLCASSPLSDSWGLRGDSPLHFGNGTRLTVT.

This clonotype was observed at least ten times. J is TRBJ2-2 and V is TRBV18, with D maybe TRBD2 (5 bases). V was shortened by 5 bases and J by 5 bases, with 9 bases between the two germline ends. The CDR3 consists of 13 residues. CDR1 is KGHSH and CDR2 is LQKENI in the germline V gene. For the CDR3, the DNA is TGTGCCAGCTCAAAGGACTCTACCGGGGAGCTGTTTTTT. Translation: CASSKDSTGELFF.

This clonotype was counted at least ten times. J is TRBJ2-3 and V is TRBV7-9; D unresolved. Trimming took off 6 bases at V and 0 bases at J, with 4 bases between the two ends. This CDR3 has 12 residues. Germline CDR1 and CDR2: SEHNR and FQNEAQ (reference sequence). The CDR3, as DNA: TGTGCCAGCAGGGAGAGCACAGATACGCAGTATTTT. It is translated as CASRESTDTQYF.

For the CDR3, the DNA is TGTGCCAGCAGCTTGAGGGGGGGGGGGACAGATACGCAGTATTTT. It is translated as CASSLRGGGTDTQYF. This rearrangement joins TRBV7-2 to TRBJ2-3; D is perhaps TRBD2 (7 bases). This CDR3 region has 15 residues. Germline assignment: CDR1 SGHTA and CDR2 FQGNSA. Trimming cost V 3 bases and J 3 bases, with 13 bases left between them.

This chain joins TRBV2 and TRBJ2-3, with D perhaps being TRBD1 or TRBD2 (6 bases each). Trimming took 9 bases from V and 0 from J, leaving 16 bases between them. CDR3 length equals 15 residues. Germline loops: CDR1 SNHLY, CDR2 FYNNEI. The CDR3, as DNA: TGTGCCAGTGGAACTAGGGGGGCTAGCACAGATACGCAGTATTTT. This sequence encodes CASGTRGASTDTQYF.

This clonotype was picked up many times. The chain joins TRBV7-9 to TRBJ2-6; D might be TRBD1 (6 bases). CDR1 is SEHNR and CDR2 is FQNEAQ in the germline V gene (reference sequence). The CDR3 has 16 amino acids. Between the trimmed V and J ends, which lost 3 bases and 2 bases, there was a span of 11 bases. CDR3 residues: CASSFTNRAGANVLTF. DNA of the CDR3: TGTGCCAGCAGCTTTACAAACAGGGCTGGGGCCAACGTCCTGACTTTC.

The chain combines TRBV7-2 with TRBJ2-7; perhaps TRBD2 as D (5 bases). V was trimmed by 5 bases and J by 9 bases, leaving 17 bases between them. This CDR3 comprises 13 residues. The germline V gene encodes CDR1 SGHTA and CDR2 FQGNSA. The CDR3 is CASSPCDGAAQYF. The DNA of the CDR3 is TGTGCCAGCAGCCCATGCGACGGAGCGGCGCAGTACTTC.

This clonotype was detected many times. The chain has TRBV7-2 and TRBJ1-1; 11 bases fit TRBD1. CDR1 is SGHTA and CDR2 is FQGNSA in the germline V gene. The V gene end was trimmed by 5 bases and the J gene end by 4 bases; junction bases not matched to a gene: 9. This CDR3 contains 16 residues. The CDR3 sequence is CASSPDRGPWGTEAFF. CDR3 DNA: TGTGCCAGCAGCCCGGACAGGGGGCCTTGGGGCACTGAAGCTTTCTTT.

This clonotype was recorded many times. J is TRBJ2-3 and V is TRBV5-4; unclear D gene. V was clipped by 0 bases and J by 2 bases, with 7 bases between them. The CDR3 is 14 residues long. Germline lookup yields CDR1 SGHNT and CDR2 YYREEE (reference sequence). The CDR3 sequence: CASSLGLYTDTQYF. CDR3 nucleotides: TGTGCCAGCAGCTTGGGACTGTACACAGATACGCAGTATTTT.

This clonotype was detected many times. The chain couples TRBV7-2 to TRBJ1-1; D unclear. The ends were cut back, 3 bases at V and 1 base at J, with 9 bases in the middle. This CDR3 contains 14 residues. Germline CDR1 reads SGHTA; CDR2 reads FQGNSA. DNA of the CDR3: TGTGCCAGCAGCTTGGCTAGCAGGAACACTGAAGCTTTCTTT. Translation gives CASSLASRNTEAFF.